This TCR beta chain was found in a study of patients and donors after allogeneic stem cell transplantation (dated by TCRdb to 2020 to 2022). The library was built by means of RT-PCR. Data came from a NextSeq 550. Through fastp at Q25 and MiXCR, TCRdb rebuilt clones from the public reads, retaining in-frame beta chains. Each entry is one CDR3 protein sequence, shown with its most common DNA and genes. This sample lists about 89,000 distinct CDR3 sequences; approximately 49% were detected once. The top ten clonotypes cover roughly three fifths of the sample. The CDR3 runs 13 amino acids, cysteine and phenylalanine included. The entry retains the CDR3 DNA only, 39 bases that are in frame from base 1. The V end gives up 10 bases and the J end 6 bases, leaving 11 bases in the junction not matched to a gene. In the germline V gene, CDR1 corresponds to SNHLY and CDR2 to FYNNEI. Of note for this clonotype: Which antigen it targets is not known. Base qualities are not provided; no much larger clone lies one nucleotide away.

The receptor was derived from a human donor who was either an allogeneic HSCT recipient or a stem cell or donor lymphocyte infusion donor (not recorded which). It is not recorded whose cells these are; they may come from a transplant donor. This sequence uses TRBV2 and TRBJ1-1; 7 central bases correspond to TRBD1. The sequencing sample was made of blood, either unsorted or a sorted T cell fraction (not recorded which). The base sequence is TGTGCCAACAGGGACAGAGAAGGTTCTGAAGCTTTCTTT. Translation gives CANRDREGSEAFF. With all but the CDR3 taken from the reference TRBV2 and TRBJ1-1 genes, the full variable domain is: EPEVTQTPSHQVTQMGQEVILRCVPISNHLYFYWYRQILGQKVEFLVSFYNNEISEKSEIFDDQFSVERPDGSNFTLKIRSTKLEDSAMYFCANRDREGSEAFFGQGTRLTVV.